Listed below are T cell receptor beta chains from one sample, sequenced in a study of T cell responses to AZD1222 COVID-19 vaccine. Data came from immunoSEQ multiplex PCR; TCRdb stores just in-frame clones and leaves some out. The data show 180,000 or so clones, over 85% seen once. The specimen was peripheral blood, collected on day 0 of AZD1222 vaccination. Receptors were obtained from an adult in good health. The CDR3 runs from the conserved cysteine through the conserved F or W. D genes are given only for firm matches. Clone size is given for some rows only: seen once, a few or many times, or a class if the clone is expanded.

V	D	J	size	DNA	CDR3
TRBV7-2	-	TRBJ1-5	-	TGTGCCAGCAGCTCCCAATATACTCAGCCCCAGCATTTT	CASSSQYTQPQHF
TRBV28	TRBD1	TRBJ1-3	-	TGTGCCAGCATCAGCCCTGGGACAGGGTTGTTTGGAAACACCATATATTTT	CASISPGTGLFGNTIYF
TRBV19	-	TRBJ1-3	-	TGTGCCAGTACTAACCCCGGGGCAGGTCGGTCTGGAAACACCATATATTTT	CASTNPGAGRSGNTIYF
TRBV27	TRBD1	TRBJ1-5	-	TGTGCCAGCAGTCCCGTGGGACAGGGGGCACGTCAGCCCCAGCATTTT	CASSPVGQGARQPQHF
TRBV19	-	TRBJ2-5	-	TGTGCCAGTAGTATAGATCTTGTTGACCAAGAGACCCAGTACTTC	CASSIDLVDQETQYF
TRBV30	-	TRBJ1-5	-	TGTGCCTGGAGTGGAGGTTGGAATCAGCCCCAGCATTTT	CAWSGGWNQPQHF
TRBV5-1	TRBD2	TRBJ2-1	-	TGCGCCAGCAGCTCCCTGGCTAGCGGGGGGGCGGGTGAGCAGTTCTTC	CASSSLASGGAGEQFF
TRBV27	TRBD2	TRBJ2-1	-	TGTGCCAGCAGGGCACCCGGGGGGGTTAGCTCCTACAATGAGCAGTTCTTC	CASRAPGGVSSYNEQFF
TRBV7-9	TRBD2	TRBJ2-2	-	TGTGCCAGCAGCCTTTTAAGCGGGGGGCCGACGGAGCTGTTTTTT	CASSLLSGGPTELFF
TRBV6-1	-	TRBJ1-1	-	TGTGCCAGCAGTGAACCGGGACGGCAAAACACTGAAGCTTTCTTT	CASSEPGRQNTEAFF
TRBV11-2	-	TRBJ1-3	-	TGTGCCAGCAGCTTAACTTGGCAGGAAGGAAACACCATATATTTT	CASSLTWQEGNTIYF
TRBV6-1	-	TRBJ1-2	-	TGTGCCAGCAGTGAAGCGCTTCGGGGTCTCTATGGCTACACCTTC	CASSEALRGLYGYTF
TRBV2	-	TRBJ1-6	-	TGTGCCAGCAGTGAAGTAAAAGGTGACTTCCTCCACTTT	CASSEVKGDFLHF
TRBV7-9	-	TRBJ1-2	-	TGTGCCAGCAGCTTACTTAGGGGAAGGGATGGCTACACCTTC	CASSLLRGRDGYTF
TRBV5-1	-	TRBJ2-3	-	TGCGCCAGCAGAAAAATGCAGGGGCCCCAGGACCCAGATACGCAGTATTTT	CASRKMQGPQDPDTQYF
TRBV18	TRBD1	TRBJ1-2	few	TGTGCCAGCTCACTCAACCGGGACAGGGGTTTTGATGGCTACACCTTC	CASSLNRDRGFDGYTF
TRBV11-2	-	TRBJ1-1	-	TGTGCCAGCAGCTGGGGGGGCGTGAACACTGAAGCTTTCTTT	CASSWGGVNTEAFF
TRBV18	TRBD2	TRBJ2-1	-	TGTGCCAGCTCACCTAACCCGGGACTAGCGGGTTACAATGAGCAGTTCTTC	CASSPNPGLAGYNEQFF
TRBV6-5	-	TRBJ1-5	-	TGTGCCAGCACCATAACCCGAGTGAGCAATCAGCCCCAGCATTTT	CASTITRVSNQPQHF
TRBV12-5	-	TRBJ2-7	-	TGTGCTAGTGGTTTGCCCCGGAGGGTTTTCAACGAGCAGTACTTC	CASGLPRRVFNEQYF
TRBV29-1	-	TRBJ1-1	-	TGCAGCGTTCAAAGACAGTTCTTGAACACTGAAGCTTTCTTT	CSVQRQFLNTEAFF
TRBV27	TRBD1	TRBJ2-3	few	TGTGCCAGCAGTTTCATACAGGGGTCTAGCACAGATACGCAGTATTTT	CASSFIQGSSTDTQYF
TRBV20-1	-	TRBJ1-1	-	TGCAGTGCTAGTTCGCCAGCGTTAACACAGCCTTACACTGAAGCTTTCTTT	CSASSPALTQPYTEAFF
TRBV5-4	-	TRBJ2-7	-	TGTGCCAGCAGCCCCTTGGACAGATACCCGTCGGGAGAGCAGTACTTC	CASSPLDRYPSGEQYF
TRBV3-1/TRBV3-2	-	TRBJ2-3	-	TGTGCCAGCCGCCGGGACAACACGCAGTATTTT	CASRRDNTQYF
TRBV18	-	TRBJ1-2	-	TGTGCCAGCTCCCTCCCGGGTAGGGCTGGCTACACCTTC	CASSLPGRAGYTF
TRBV5-1	-	TRBJ1-2	few	TGCGCCAGCAGCTTCGAAGCTAACTATGGCTACACCTTC	CASSFEANYGYTF
TRBV6-5	TRBD1	TRBJ2-1	-	TGTGCCAGCATTCGGGACAGGGTCGATGAGCAGTTCTTC	CASIRDRVDEQFF
TRBV7-9	-	TRBJ2-7	-	TGTGCCAGCAGCTTATTCGAGGGGACCTACGAGCAGTACTTC	CASSLFEGTYEQYF
TRBV19	-	TRBJ2-5	-	TGTGCCAGTCAGGATCGGGAGACCCAGTACTTC	CASQDRETQYF
TRBV7-9	-	TRBJ1-1	-	TGTGCCAGCAGCTTAGTAGCGACTGAAGCTTTCTTT	CASSLVATEAFF
TRBV6-1	-	TRBJ1-2	-	TGTGCCAGCAGTGAGTCGACGACATCCGTCAGCCGGCGTGGCTACACCTTC	CASSESTTSVSRRGYTF
TRBV15	-	TRBJ1-1	once	TGTGCCACCAGCAGAGACCTCGACAGGGAAGCTTTCTTT	CATSRDLDREAFF
TRBV6-5	-	TRBJ1-1	-	TGTGCCAGCAGTCGGCTGGACAGAAACACTGAAGCTTTCTTT	CASSRLDRNTEAFF
TRBV6-1	TRBD1	TRBJ1-5	-	TGTGCCAGCAGTGAACAGGGGGGCGCGGGGAACAATCAGCCCCAGCATTTT	CASSEQGGAGNNQPQHF
TRBV3-1/TRBV3-2	-	TRBJ1-1	-	TGTGCCAGCAGCCGGGAGGGGGGATCCACTGAAGCTTTCTTT	CASSREGGSTEAFF
TRBV7-8	-	TRBJ1-2	-	TGTGCCAGCAGGAACCCCGGGTCGGGCAACGATGGCTACACCTTC	CASRNPGSGNDGYTF
TRBV18	TRBD1	TRBJ1-1	-	TGTGCCAGCTCAGGCGACAGGGGGCTCGGTGCTTTCTTT	CASSGDRGLGAFF
TRBV19	-	TRBJ1-5	-	TGTGCCAGTACCTTCCAGAGTAGCAATCAGCCCCAGCATTTT	CASTFQSSNQPQHF
TRBV5-1	-	TRBJ1-5	-	TGCGCCAGCAGCTTAACAGGGAGCAATCAGCCCCAGCATTTT	CASSLTGSNQPQHF
TRBV7-6	-	TRBJ1-2	-	TGTGCCAGCAGCTTAGACCGGGGAAATGGCTACACCTTC	CASSLDRGNGYTF
TRBV10-3	-	TRBJ2-1	-	TGTGCCACGGGATCCCTAAATGAGCAGTTCTTC	CATGSLNEQFF
TRBV6-5	TRBD1	TRBJ1-2	-	TGTGCCAGCAGTAAGACAGGGAGAGAAAACTATGGCTACACCTTC	CASSKTGRENYGYTF
TRBV11-2	-	TRBJ1-2	-	TGTGCCAGCAGCCCCTCCTGGGGGGGCTACACCTTC	CASSPSWGGYTF
TRBV5-1	TRBD1	TRBJ1-1	once	TGCGCCAGCAGCTTACAGACAGGGGCTAACACTGAAGCTTTCTTT	CASSLQTGANTEAFF
TRBV29-1	TRBD2	TRBJ2-7	-	TGCAGCGTTGTGGGGGGGAGGGTCGAGCAGTACTTC	CSVVGGRVEQYF
TRBV6-5	-	TRBJ2-7	once	TGTGCCATCTACACCCTGGGACTCCCTAACGAGCAGTACTTC	CAIYTLGLPNEQYF
TRBV5-4	TRBD2	TRBJ2-1	-	TGTGCCAGCAGCTTGGGTCTAGCGGGGTACAATGAGCAGTTCTTC	CASSLGLAGYNEQFF